Reported below is one T cell receptor (beta chain). Its antigen is as yet unknown. TCRbeta library construction was performed incorporating unique molecular identifiers. One entry per CDR3 protein, called by TCRdb with MiXCR from the PCR reads. The data show more than 500,000 distinct CDR3 sequences, roughly 11% seen once. Germline CDR1 and CDR2: SNHLY and FYNNEI. V gave up 7 bases and J gave up 2 bases; unmatched junction bases: 4. The length of the CDR3 is 15 residues. The source of the sample is a study of T-cell reconstitution after alpha-beta-depleted transplantation in children. Study-wide findings and caveats: There were some patients whose high TCRbeta diversity at day 60 came from surviving recipient T cells and thymic progenitors. Alpha-beta T cells about two months after transplant reportedly derived from several hundred expanded graft clones.

The material sequenced was PBMCs, mostly from graft donor cells, taken 180 days after TCRalphabeta/CD19-depleted stem cell transplant. The gene calls are TRBV2 and TRBJ2-2; TRBD2 agrees at 10 bases. The source is a female patient between 2 and 15 years old who had a stem cell transplant for aplastic anemia, so the T cells may come from the graft donor. CDR3 amino acids: CASTRTSGNTGELFF. In DNA form, the CDR3 reads TGTGCCAGCACTCGGACTAGCGGTAACACCGGGGAGCTGTTTTTT.